This T cell receptor beta chain is drawn from a study of HIV-infected patients and healthy controls. Notes on the study in general: Compared with controls, mean Gini indices were significantly raised in HIV-infected repertoires, possibly indicating oligoclonality. Diversity differences between study cohorts were not due to their slight age and sex differences.

Alpha and beta constant-region primers primed reverse transcription of around 500 ng RNA. Using multiplexing indices, alpha and beta chain libraries were generated apart by chain-specific third strand synthesis. Ligation attached cDNA to a 5' RACE adapter that carried a random hexamer and SP2 site. One entry per CDR3 protein, called by TCRdb with MiXCR from the 5' RACE reads. This table has about 15,000 distinct CDR3 sequences, 5.5% appearing once. Whole blood was used without fractionation, so all unsorted peripheral T cells were included. The RNA source was an approximately 2.6 ml peripheral blood draw. The germline V gene encodes CDR1 SGHTA and CDR2 FQGTGA. V was trimmed by 3 bases and J by 1 base, leaving 6 bases between them. The CDR3 has 14 amino acids. This clonotype was found many times. No antigen is known for it.

The V call is TRBV7-3, the J call TRBJ2-2; D gene uncertain. This TCR was sampled from an adult in good health. Specimen: blood. The CDR3 sequence is CASSFDMNTGELFF. In nucleotides, the CDR3 is TGTGCCAGCAGCTTCGACATGAACACCGGGGAGCTGTTTTTT.